This T cell receptor beta chain stems from a study of blood T cells in healthy people across ages. For the study at large: About one barcoded beta molecule per two T cells was the capture yield of template switching.

V dropped 0 bases and J dropped 5; count of bases not matched to a gene: 4. The length of the CDR3 is 15 residues. In germline, CDR1 is SGDLS, CDR2 YYNGEE. PCR was performed a second time for about 7 to 12 cycles using a sample-barcoded 5' primer and a J-beta primer mix. From the 5' RACE reads, TCRdb called clonotypes with MiXCR, one entry per CDR3 protein. The sample carries about 1.5 million distinct CDR3 sequences, around 40% recorded once. Sequencing input: blood. The V gene is TRBV9, the J gene TRBJ2-2; 7 positions match TRBD1. The receptor was isolated from a woman younger than 30 in good health. The CDR3 region is CASSVVRGPTGELFF. As DNA, the CDR3 is TGTGCCAGCAGCGTAGTTAGGGGGCCTACCGGGGAGCTGTTTTTT.